This TCR beta chain was retrieved from a study of T cells after yellow fever vaccination. Study-wide points: Detected again after the booster were most primary-vaccination clones, at 96% CD4 and about 90% CD8. Any FACS-sorted repertoire could hold abundant clonotypes that contaminate it from the bulk population.

Each CDR3 protein gets one entry after TCRdb re-called the 5' RACE reads with MiXCR. The sample yields under 80,000 distinct CDR3 sequences, approximately 8% seen once. Looked up from germline, CDR1 is SGHNT and CDR2 is YYREEE (reference sequence). Trimming pared 4 bases from V and 3 bases from J, leaving 13 bases between. CDR3 length: 15 residues. As regards this clonotype: What it binds is not known.

V is TRBV5-4 and J is TRBJ1-4; D may be TRBD1 (5 bases). Source: CD8+ T cells sorted from PBMCs, taken 15 days after the yellow fever booster vaccination. This sequence originates from a man aged 25-40 years who received the YFV17D yellow fever vaccine. CDR3 loop: CASSVMDKANEKLFF. Written as DNA, the CDR3 is TGTGCCAGCAGCGTAATGGACAAAGCTAATGAAAAACTGTTTTTT.